This T cell receptor (beta chain) originates from a study of cytomegalovirus exposure and HLA in healthy donors. Study observations and caveats: Available immune exposure information covered CMV serostatus only.

To note about this clone: Its matching antigen is unknown.

Researchers ran the PCR with 60 Vbeta and 13 Jbeta primers. Libraries were prepared by immunoSEQ multiplex PCR; TCRdb keeps only in-frame clonotypes and omits some of them. The sample has about 180,000 clones, 60% to 85% seen once. The germline V gene encodes CDR1 KGHSH and CDR2 LQKENI. The CDR3 totals 14 residues. V gave up 6 bases and J gave up 0 bases, with 8 bases separating them. The chain carries TRBV18 and TRBJ1-4; no clear D. Sequenced input: PBMCs. This TCR was sampled from a middle-aged man in good health and CMV-seronegative. CDR3 in amino acids: CASSGGATNEKLFF. The CDR3 bases are TGTGCCAGCTCGGGAGGCGCAACTAATGAAAAACTGTTTTTT.